This TCR beta chain was identified in a study of cytomegalovirus exposure and HLA in healthy donors (dated by TCRdb to the late 2010s). The study in broad terms: An earlier analysis of roughly 500 of the donors reported more than 250 Gb of sequence data and 120 million or so unique TCR beta sequences from 150 million to 200 million T cells. An early release covering 550 to 700 HLA-typed donors comprised approximately 300 gigabases of sequencing data and around 80 million unique TCR sequences. Of the roughly 400 genotyped donors, roughly 80% were placed in the genetic ancestry cluster associated with self-reported Caucasian donors. The study aimed to test whether signatures of past pathogen exposure could be identified by cataloging public T cell receptors. Using immunosequencing, the study profiled T cell repertoires from about 610 subjects and related those repertoires to cytomegalovirus serostatus. A separate validation cohort of over a hundred different subjects was used in addition to the roughly 700-subject first cohort. High-throughput TCR immunosequencing, statistical association of individual TCRs with disease status, and machine learning were combined to predict cytomegalovirus infection status. A later analysis re-examined previously published TCR beta repertoires from 600 to 700 donors and added high-resolution HLA genotyping to investigate patterns of TCR occurrence. Rather than drawing on any new phenotypic data, the later analysis identified candidate immune exposures from TCR beta sequences and the way those sequences occurred across donors. An earlier analysis of approximately 630 of the donors applied high-throughput TCR beta sequencing to assess whether each TCR beta V gene segment acted as functional or pseudogenic. Donor age, sex, ethnicity and CMV serostatus were collected together with the repertoire data. A later genetic analysis used genome-wide SNP genotypes for 398 of the 666 donors, treating that subset as a discovery cohort. All discovery cohort repertoires had been generated using a single sequencing platform. HLA typing covered class I and class II loci at four-digit resolution. Typing coverage differed by locus: A, B, C, DRB1 and DQB1 were typed in roughly 620-630 donors, DQA1 in roughly 510, DPA1 in 600 to 610, and DPB1 in approximately 450. About five DR-DQ haplotypes were handled as single units for association and clustering, since linkage in the cohort was strong. Among around 400 genotyped donors of the cohort, an average of roughly 230,000 unique TCR beta nucleotide sequences was sequenced per donor, of which about 19% were non-productive. Study-wide conclusions, independent of this receptor: The only immune exposure information available for the cohort was CMV serostatus. Roughly uniform sequencing depth across donors was assumed in presence/absence analyses, although this assumption may not hold. Because counts were too low, under 20 rarely observed V segments, including chromosome 9 orphons, were left out of the earlier analysis of about 500 of the donors. According to a later analysis, TCR association rates differed among HLA loci, with DRB1 alleles showing the most associated TCRs and HLA-C alleles showing the fewest. This cohort had only TCR beta chains sequenced, and the lack of alpha or paired-chain data limited which features could be detected. In a later analysis, most CMV-associated TCR beta chains were found to appear HLA-restricted, with HLA associations seemingly driven largely by CMV exposure. According to the authors, the approach could potentially be generalized to other disease states and immunological phenotypes. While some public TCRs were present in many individuals, most TCR sequences turned up only very rarely across donors. The classifier was reported to diagnose cytomegalovirus status with high specificity and sensitivity in both the original cohort and the validation cohort. In a later analysis, HLA-associated TCR beta chains were found to be more clonally expanded and to have lower generation probabilities than equally common non-associated chains. Because HLA typing was missing for some donors at each locus, association tests included only the typed subset. In a later genetic analysis, a missense DCLRE1C variant was associated with V-gene and J-gene trimming of TCR beta chains, and the association was replicated in an independent cohort. A later genetic analysis reported fewer N-insertions in productive TCRs among donors in an Asian-associated ancestry cluster than the 666-donor mean. A further reported finding was that TCR beta sequences accurately predicted the HLA-A and HLA-B alleles for most subjects in the first cohort. A cluster of highly shared sequence variants was judged likely to be a technical artifact of the sequencing pipeline. Linkage disequilibrium might explain the correlated functional status among segregating V segments, but an unknown experimental factor could not be excluded. Assigning TCR associations to individual alleles was difficult when HLA alleles, especially DR and DQ, strongly co-occurred. Several of the top co-occurrence clusters appeared to be linked to parvovirus B19, influenza, CMV and Epstein-Barr virus, according to a later analysis. A few of the identified cytomegalovirus-associated TCR beta chains were confirmed in vitro to be specific for cytomegalovirus antigens. Some IMGT-functional V segments, including TRBV6-2 and TRBV6-3, could not be told apart with the 87-base-pair reads, so those segments were excluded. In an earlier analysis of some 550 of the donors, most TCR beta V segments were observed in productive rearrangements about 90% or about 30% of the time, broadly matching IMGT annotations. In a later analysis, over 15,000 TCR beta sequences were associated with specific HLA alleles at a false discovery rate of 0.05. In the study, about 150 TCR beta chains were listed as associated with cytomegalovirus.

The cohort consisted of hundreds of healthy bone marrow donors. Cohort members were all nominally healthy when sampled, although unrecorded immune exposures were likely present. The donor was CMV seronegative and belonged to the group of several hundred seronegative cohort members. A peripheral blood sample was provided by each donor, and peripheral blood mononuclear cells were used for TCR beta sequencing. Genomic DNA was extracted from the blood cell samples with the Qiagen DNeasy Blood Extraction Kit. This clone was found once. No antigen is known for it. Base qualities were left out, and no much larger clone turns up one base away. Compared with germline, V lacks 5 bases and J lacks 9 bases; bases without a gene match: 5. Including the terminal cysteine and phenylalanine, the CDR3 comprises 12 residues. The retained sequence is limited to the CDR3, 36 bases, with the frame set at the first base. CDR1 and CDR2, per the germline V gene, are SGHAT and FQNNGV.

Library creation used the immunoSEQ multiplex PCR assay. The multiplex PCR relied on a mix of 60 forward primers for TCR Vbeta segments and 13 reverse primers for TCR Jbeta segments. A multiplex PCR assay on genomic DNA amplified the CDR3 region of rearranged TCR beta genes. On the Illumina HiSeq System, the amplified TCR beta libraries were sequenced as 87-base-pair reads. Concerning the study's data processing: A later analysis tallied some 79 million unique TCR beta chains across the 666 repertoires, and about 10 million of those chains were shared by two or more donors. Raw reads were error-corrected and collapsed into unique sequences with a nearest-neighbor algorithm that merged closely related sequences to remove PCR and sequencing errors. CDR3 sequences were aligned to IMGT reference sequences to assign V, D and J gene segments. For a sequence to be retained, a match of at least six nucleotides was required to both a V gene segment and a J gene segment. Rearrangements were called productive when the CDR3 lacked stop codons and stayed in frame with V and J; all others were non-productive. CDR3 was defined according to IMGT convention as the region running from the second conserved V-encoded cysteine to the conserved J-encoded phenylalanine. The earlier analysis of about 640 of the donors excluded any sequence lacking an unambiguous match to a single V gene segment. An earlier analysis of some 500 of the donors classified V segments as functional when productive rearrangements were above 56.7% and as segregating when the standard deviation between donors was above 5%. A statistical classification framework was built for diagnosing cytomegalovirus status from the catalog of TCR beta chain sequences. In a later analysis, V and J genes were assigned by comparing TCR nucleotide sequences against IMGT/GENE-DB human TR gene sequences. Using the TCRdist pipeline, a later analysis assigned CDR3 sequences along with most-parsimonious VDJ recombination scenarios. In a later analysis, every TCR beta chain was defined by the combination of its CDR3 amino acid sequence and its V-gene family, and reads without a unique V-gene family were dropped. In a later analysis, fewer than 650 highly shared, low-generation-probability nucleotide sequences were removed to address suspected cross-contamination and a sequencing artifact. In a later analysis, a clonal expansion index was calculated for each public chain from normalized within-repertoire ranks of inferred template counts. Generation probabilities in a later analysis came from a VDJ recombination model fitted to out-of-frame rearrangements, and those results were checked against IGoR. A later analysis scored TCR-TCR, TCR-HLA and TCR-CMV co-occurrence with hypergeometric tests, applying a repertoire-size bias correction to TCR pairs. False discovery rates were estimated in a later analysis by permuting HLA or CMV assignments 20 times. A later analysis grouped co-occurring TCRs with DBSCAN, adding TCRdist sequence similarity when clustering within HLA-allele-positive subsets. Co-occurrence clustering excluded repertoires with fewer than 30,000 or more than 120,000 public chains, plus five with anomalous nucleotide sharing. The immuneACCESS repertoire file appears here via TCRdb, limited to in-frame rearrangements. These files lack a portion of the clones; in checked studies, under half of the deficit traces to unresolved V genes, and the cause of the others is not known. That table supplies the V and J calls and clone size; D and trimming were determined from the DNA. For this sample the table gives 55,000 to 70,000 clones, of which roughly 68% were detected only once. The ten most abundant clones make up approximately 3% of the sample.

The source of this sequence is a woman aged 50 to 60 in good health and CMV-seronegative. The sample consisted of PBMCs. The chain couples TRBV11-2 to TRBJ1-2; 8 middle bases align to TRBD1. The CDR3 sequence is CASSENRGSYTF. At the DNA level, the sequence is TGTGCCAGCAGCGAGAACAGGGGGAGCTACACCTTC.